This T cell receptor (beta chain) is from a study of cytomegalovirus exposure and HLA in healthy donors (dated by TCRdb to between 2016 and 2019). At the level of the whole study: An earlier analysis of approximately 550 of the donors reported 250 to 300 Gb of sequence data and 120 million or so unique TCR beta sequences from 150 million to 200 million T cells. Roughly 300 gigabases of sequencing data and some 85 million unique TCR sequences were included in an early release covering several hundred HLA-typed donors. Among the roughly 390 genotyped donors, about 83% belonged to the genetic ancestry cluster associated with self-reported Caucasian donors. The study aimed to test whether signatures of past pathogen exposure could be identified by cataloging public T cell receptors. The T cell repertoires of roughly 660 subjects were profiled by immunosequencing and related to cytomegalovirus serostatus. Besides the first cohort of about 730 subjects, a separate validation cohort made up of roughly 130 different subjects was used. The study combined high-throughput TCR immunosequencing, statistical association of individual TCRs with disease status, and machine learning to predict cytomegalovirus infection status. A later analysis re-analyzed previously published TCR beta repertoires from 600 to 850 donors and added high-resolution HLA genotyping to study TCR occurrence patterns. In the later analysis, no new phenotypic data were used to find candidate immune exposures; instead, reliance was placed on TCR beta sequences and their occurrence across donors. In an earlier analysis of 587 of the donors, high-throughput TCR beta sequencing was used to judge whether each TCR beta V gene segment behaved as functional or pseudogenic. Donor age, sex, ethnicity and CMV serostatus were compiled together with the repertoire data. A later genetic analysis used genome-wide SNP genotypes for about 60% of the roughly 670 donors, treating that subset as a discovery cohort. All discovery cohort repertoires had been generated on a single sequencing platform. HLA typing covered class I and class II loci at four-digit resolution. Typing coverage differed by locus: A, B, C, DRB1 and DQB1 were typed in roughly 620-630 donors, DQA1 in approximately 520, DPA1 in around 610, and DPB1 in 450 to 490. Several DR-DQ haplotypes were treated as single units for association and clustering because of strong linkage in the cohort. On average, around 240,000 unique TCR beta nucleotide sequences were sequenced per donor among several hundred genotyped donors of the cohort, with 15% to 20% of those sequences being non-productive.

As concerns this clone: This clone's antigen is unknown. It has no much larger one-base neighbor in the sample; base qualities were not kept.

The full study reports these points: A later analysis reported that several top co-occurrence clusters appeared linked to parvovirus B19, influenza, CMV and Epstein-Barr virus. A few of the identified cytomegalovirus-associated TCR beta chains were confirmed in vitro to be specific for cytomegalovirus antigens. A later genetic analysis associated a missense DCLRE1C variant with V-gene and J-gene trimming of TCR beta chains, and an independent cohort replicated the association. A cluster of highly shared sequence variants was judged likely to represent a technical artifact of the sequencing pipeline. The cohort was sequenced for TCR beta chains only, and without alpha or paired-chain data the features that could be detected were limited. A later analysis found that HLA-associated TCR beta chains were more clonally expanded and had lower generation probabilities than equally common non-associated chains. Assigning TCR associations to individual alleles was difficult when HLA alleles, especially DR and DQ, strongly co-occurred. Most TCR sequences were observed very rarely across donors, whereas some public TCRs were present in many individuals. Correlated functional status among segregating V segments might reflect linkage disequilibrium, but an unknown experimental factor could not be ruled out. A later analysis associated about 18,000 TCR beta sequences with specific HLA alleles at a false discovery rate of 0.05. Some 15 rarely observed V segments, including chromosome 9 orphons, were excluded from the earlier analysis of a few hundred of the donors because counts were too low. According to a later analysis, most CMV-associated TCR beta chains appeared to be HLA-restricted, and the HLA associations seemed to be driven largely by CMV exposure. In a later analysis, TCR association rates were found to vary across HLA loci, with the most associated TCRs seen for DRB1 alleles and the fewest for HLA-C alleles. The authors suggested that the approach could potentially be generalized to other disease states and immunological phenotypes. The 87-base-pair reads could not distinguish some IMGT-functional V segments, including TRBV6-2 and TRBV6-3, so those segments were excluded. The study listed 150 to 200 TCR beta chains as associated with cytomegalovirus. HLA typing was unavailable for some donors at each locus, so association tests used only the typed subset. In both the original and validation cohorts, the classifier was reported to diagnose cytomegalovirus status with high specificity and sensitivity. Roughly uniform sequencing depth across donors was assumed in presence/absence analyses, although this assumption may not hold. Broadly in line with IMGT annotations, most TCR beta V segments showed up in productive rearrangements about 87% or about 30% of the time in an earlier analysis of some 590 of the donors. In a later genetic analysis, fewer N-insertions in productive TCRs were reported among donors in an Asian-associated ancestry cluster than the 666-donor mean. The only immune exposure information available for the cohort was CMV serostatus. A further reported finding was that TCR beta sequences accurately predicted the HLA-A and HLA-B alleles for most subjects in the first cohort.

V gives up 2 bases and J gives up 4 bases, and the segment between their germline ends measures 9 bases. The CDR3 goes from the cysteine to the phenylalanine over 14 residues. The sequence is cut down to CDR3 DNA, 42 bases in frame from base 1. According to the germline V gene, CDR1 reads SGHRS and CDR2 reads YFSETQ. Library preparation used the immunoSEQ multiplex PCR assay. For the multiplex PCR, a mixture combining 60 forward primers for TCR Vbeta segments and 13 reverse primers for TCR Jbeta segments was used. A multiplex PCR assay on genomic DNA amplified the CDR3 region of rearranged TCR beta genes. The Illumina HiSeq System was used to sequence the amplified TCR beta libraries as 87-base-pair reads. The source study handled its data this way. A later analysis tallied 75 million to 95 million unique TCR beta chains across the 600 to 700 repertoires, and approximately 12 million of those chains were shared by two or more donors. Raw reads were error-corrected and collapsed into unique sequences by a nearest-neighbor algorithm in which closely related sequences were merged to remove PCR and sequencing errors. To assign V, D and J gene segments, CDR3 sequences were aligned to IMGT reference sequences. For a sequence to be retained, a match of at least six nucleotides was required to both a V gene segment and a J gene segment. Rearrangements were classified as productive when the CDR3 lacked stop codons and remained in frame with V and J, and all other rearrangements were classified as non-productive. Following IMGT convention, CDR3 was defined as the stretch from the second conserved V-encoded cysteine up to the conserved J-encoded phenylalanine. In an earlier analysis of more than 550 of the donors, sequences lacking an unambiguous match to a single V gene segment were excluded. In an earlier analysis of 587 of the donors, V segments were called functional above 56.7% productive rearrangements and were called segregating when the between-donor standard deviation exceeded 5%. To diagnose cytomegalovirus status from the catalog of TCR beta chain sequences, a statistical classification framework was built. V and J gene assignment, in a later analysis, came from comparing TCR nucleotide sequences with IMGT/GENE-DB human TR gene sequences. In a later analysis, CDR3 sequences and most-parsimonious VDJ recombination scenarios were assigned using the TCRdist pipeline. In a later analysis, every TCR beta chain was defined by the combination of its CDR3 amino acid sequence and its V-gene family, and reads without a unique V-gene family were dropped. A later analysis removed 450 to 600 highly shared, low-generation-probability nucleotide sequences to deal with suspected cross-contamination and a sequencing artifact. In a later analysis, a clonal expansion index for each public chain was calculated from normalized within-repertoire ranks of inferred template counts. In a later analysis, generation probabilities were computed with a VDJ recombination model fitted to out-of-frame rearrangements, and the resulting probabilities were checked against IGoR. In a later analysis, TCR-TCR, TCR-HLA and TCR-CMV co-occurrence was scored with hypergeometric tests, and a repertoire-size bias correction was applied to TCR pairs. In a later analysis, false discovery rates were estimated by permuting HLA or CMV assignments 20 times. A later analysis grouped co-occurring TCRs with DBSCAN, adding TCRdist sequence similarity when clustering within HLA-allele-positive subsets. Repertoires with fewer than 30,000 or more than 120,000 public chains, plus five repertoires with anomalous nucleotide sharing, were excluded from co-occurrence clustering. TCRdb's version of the immuneACCESS table is confined to in-frame rearrangements and falls short of the full clone set. An unresolved V gene accounts for under half of the shortfall where checked; the remainder is of unknown origin. The V and J calls and clone size come from that table; D and trimming were worked out from the DNA. This sample holds about 190,000 clones; around four fifths were observed only once. The ten largest clones take up approximately 1% of the sample.

The cohort comprised 710 or so healthy bone marrow donors. At the time of sampling, every cohort member was nominally healthy, though immune exposures that went unrecorded were likely present. The donor was CMV seronegative and belonged to the group of around 400 seronegative cohort members. Each donor provided a peripheral blood sample, and peripheral blood mononuclear cells were used for TCR beta sequencing. Genomic DNA was extracted from the blood cell samples with the Qiagen DNeasy Blood Extraction Kit. This receptor chain uses TRBV5-1 and TRBJ1-4; the D gene identity is not certain. This clonotype was obtained from a woman in her thirties or forties in good health and CMV-seronegative. Sequences were obtained from PBMCs. The encoded CDR3 is CASSFGQINEKLFF. The nucleotide sequence is TGCGCCAGCAGCTTTGGGCAGATTAATGAAAAACTGTTTTTT.